This T cell receptor (beta chain) was retrieved from a study of a mutant IDH1 vaccine in newly diagnosed glioma. Study at large: Commencement of vaccination occurred 4-6 weeks following radiotherapy alone, or concurrently with temozolomide cycles.

Time point reported: week 23, last vaccination. It was 300 ug of mutant IDH1 20-mer peptide that made up each vaccine dose, given with topical imiquimod. Produced via immunoSEQ multiplex PCR; TCRdb's table is partial and in-frame only. The sample lists tens of thousands of clones, around 82% occurring once. Germline trimming cut 6 bases from V and 4 bases from J; bases unmatched to any gene: 7. The CDR3 has 15 residues. CDR1 and CDR2 (germline): MNHNY, SVGAGI (reference sequence). Concerning this clone: The target antigen is unknown.

The sequenced sample was PBMCs, obtained from a glioma patient whose treatment included an IDH1 peptide vaccine. This TCR derives from a man younger than 35 with glioma. The V call is TRBV6-6, the J call TRBJ2-2; the match to TRBD2 covers 8 bases. The CDR3 region is CASRFPRGGTGELFF. CDR3 bases: TGTGCCAGCAGATTCCCCCGGGGGGGCACCGGGGAGCTGTTTTTT.